The clone carrying this TCR beta chain came up a few times. The antigen is unknown. The data were taken from a study of cytomegalovirus exposure and HLA in healthy donors. A multiplex PCR was run with 60 Vbeta primers and 13 Jbeta primers. In the source study's methods: Per a later analysis, the number of unique TCR beta chains was some 80 million, of which about 11 million were shared. Only in-frame clones appear in the TCRdb table, and some are missing; sequencing was by immunoSEQ multiplex PCR. V, J and clone size derive from that table, while D and trimming were established from the DNA sequence. The sample records tens of thousands of clones, approximately 76% being singletons. Whole-study results and caveats: In the analysis, some V segments, TRBV6-2 and TRBV6-3 included, were excluded as indistinguishable. Analyzed later, association rates of TCRs varied across HLA loci, with DRB1 most and HLA-C fewest. V- and J-gene trimming in TCR beta was tied to a missense DCLRE1C variant by an analysis performed later.

This CDR3 is 16 amino acids long. Trimming stripped 6 bases from V and 0 bases from J, with 15 bases between. Germline V gene lookup returns CDR1 MNHNY and CDR2 SVGAGI (reference sequence). The chain has TRBV6-6 and TRBJ2-1, with D perhaps matching TRBD2 (5 bases). The source material was PBMCs. This clonotype was sampled from a man in his fifties or sixties in good health and CMV-seronegative. The CDR3 nucleotides are TGTGCCAGCAGGCCCCTCAAGCGGCCCTCCTACAATGAGCAGTTCTTC. It yields the protein CASRPLKRPSYNEQFF.